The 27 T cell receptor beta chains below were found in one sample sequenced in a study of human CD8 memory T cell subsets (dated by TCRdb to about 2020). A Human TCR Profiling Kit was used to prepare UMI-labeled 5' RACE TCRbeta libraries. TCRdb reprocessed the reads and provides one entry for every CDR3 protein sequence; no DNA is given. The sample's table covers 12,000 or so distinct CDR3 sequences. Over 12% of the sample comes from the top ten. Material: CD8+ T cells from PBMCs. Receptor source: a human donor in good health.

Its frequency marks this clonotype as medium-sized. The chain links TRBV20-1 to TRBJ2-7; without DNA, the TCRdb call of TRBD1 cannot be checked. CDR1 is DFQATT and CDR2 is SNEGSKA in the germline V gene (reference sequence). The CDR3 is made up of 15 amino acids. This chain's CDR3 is CSARAPSQGIYEQYF.

The CDR3 here is CSARGTSGDVEQFF. The rearrangement links TRBV20-1 to TRBJ2-1; TCRdb calls TRBD2, which cannot be checked without DNA. The CDR3 contains 14 residues. CDR1 is DFQATT, CDR2 SNEGSKA, per germline (reference sequence).

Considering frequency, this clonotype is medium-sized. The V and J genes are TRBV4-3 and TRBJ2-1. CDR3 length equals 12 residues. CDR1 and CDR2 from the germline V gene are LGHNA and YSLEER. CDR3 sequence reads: CASSQDRDEQFF.

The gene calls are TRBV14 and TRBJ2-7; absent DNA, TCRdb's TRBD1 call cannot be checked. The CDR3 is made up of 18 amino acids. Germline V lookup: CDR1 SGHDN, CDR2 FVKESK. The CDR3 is CASSQGHLVAEIPYEQYF. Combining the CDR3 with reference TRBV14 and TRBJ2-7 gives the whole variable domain EAGVTQFPSHSVIEKGQTVTLRCDPISGHDNLYWYRRVMGKEIKFLLHFVKESKQDESGMPNNRFLAERTGGTYSTLKVQPAELEDSGVYFCASSQGHLVAEIPYEQYFGPGTRLTVT.

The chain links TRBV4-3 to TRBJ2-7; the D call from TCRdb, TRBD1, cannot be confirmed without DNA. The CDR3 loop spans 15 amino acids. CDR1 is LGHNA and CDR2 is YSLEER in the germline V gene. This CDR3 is CASSQDKGVGYEQYF.

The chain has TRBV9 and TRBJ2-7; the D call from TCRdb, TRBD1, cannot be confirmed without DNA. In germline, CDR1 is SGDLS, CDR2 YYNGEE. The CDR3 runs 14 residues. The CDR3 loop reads CASSDTGWSYEQYF.

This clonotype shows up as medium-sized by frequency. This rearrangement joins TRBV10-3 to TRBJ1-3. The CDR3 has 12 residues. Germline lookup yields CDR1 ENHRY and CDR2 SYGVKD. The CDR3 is CAISDSGNTIYF.

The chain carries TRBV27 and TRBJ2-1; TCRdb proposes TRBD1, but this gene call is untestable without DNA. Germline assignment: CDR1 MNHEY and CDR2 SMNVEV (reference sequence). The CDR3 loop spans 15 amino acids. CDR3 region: CASSARDRGYNEQFF.

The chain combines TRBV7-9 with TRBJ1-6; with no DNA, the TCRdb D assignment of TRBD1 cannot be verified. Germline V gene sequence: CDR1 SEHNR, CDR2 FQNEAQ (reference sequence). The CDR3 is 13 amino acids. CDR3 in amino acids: CASWQGLNSPLHF.

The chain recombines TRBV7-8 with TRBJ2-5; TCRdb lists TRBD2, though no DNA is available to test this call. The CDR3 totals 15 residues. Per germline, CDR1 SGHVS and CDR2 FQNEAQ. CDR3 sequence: CASTQTSGRGETQYF.

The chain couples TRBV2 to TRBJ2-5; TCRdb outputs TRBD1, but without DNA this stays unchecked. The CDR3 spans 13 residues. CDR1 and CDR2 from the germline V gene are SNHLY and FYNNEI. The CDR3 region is CASQQDGAETQYF.

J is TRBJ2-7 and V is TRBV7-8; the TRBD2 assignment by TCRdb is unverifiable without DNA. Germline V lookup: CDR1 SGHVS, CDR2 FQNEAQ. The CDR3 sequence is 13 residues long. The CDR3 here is CATQVEGFYEQYF.

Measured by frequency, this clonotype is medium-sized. The CDR3: CATSDLTLSSYNEQFF. The chain combines TRBV24-1 with TRBJ2-1. Germline CDR1 reads KGHDR; CDR2 reads SFDVKD. The CDR3 contains 16 residues.

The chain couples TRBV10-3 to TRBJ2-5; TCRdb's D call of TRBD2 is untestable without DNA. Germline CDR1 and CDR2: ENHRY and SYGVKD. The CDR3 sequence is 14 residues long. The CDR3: CAIRASGVQETQYF.

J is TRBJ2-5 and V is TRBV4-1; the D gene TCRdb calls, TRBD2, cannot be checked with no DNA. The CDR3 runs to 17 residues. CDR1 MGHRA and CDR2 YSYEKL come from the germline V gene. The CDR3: CASSQALAGALQETQYF.

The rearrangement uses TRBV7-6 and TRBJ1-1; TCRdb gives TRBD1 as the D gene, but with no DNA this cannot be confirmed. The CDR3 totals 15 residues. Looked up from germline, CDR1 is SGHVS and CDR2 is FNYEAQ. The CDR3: CASSGGSTGWTEAFF.

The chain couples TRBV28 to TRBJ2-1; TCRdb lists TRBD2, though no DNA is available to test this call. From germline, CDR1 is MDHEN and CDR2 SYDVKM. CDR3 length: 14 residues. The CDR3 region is CASSPRTSYDEQFF.

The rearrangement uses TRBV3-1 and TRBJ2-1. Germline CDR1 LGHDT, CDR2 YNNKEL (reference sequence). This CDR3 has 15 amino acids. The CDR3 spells CASSPDQSSYNEQFF.

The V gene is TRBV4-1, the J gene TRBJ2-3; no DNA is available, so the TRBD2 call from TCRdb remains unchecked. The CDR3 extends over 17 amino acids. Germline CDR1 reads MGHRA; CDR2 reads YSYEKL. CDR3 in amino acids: CASSQRQLAGGTDTQYF.

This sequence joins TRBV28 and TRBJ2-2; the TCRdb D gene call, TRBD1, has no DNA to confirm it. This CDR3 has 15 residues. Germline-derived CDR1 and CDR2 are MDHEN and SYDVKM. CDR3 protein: CASSFGTDTGGELFF. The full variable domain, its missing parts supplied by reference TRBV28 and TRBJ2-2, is DVKVTQSSRYLVKRTGEKVFLECVQDMDHENMFWYRQDPGLGLRLIYFSYDVKMKEKGDIPEGYSVSREKKERFSLILESASTNQTSMYLCASSFGTDTGGELFFGEGSRLTVL.

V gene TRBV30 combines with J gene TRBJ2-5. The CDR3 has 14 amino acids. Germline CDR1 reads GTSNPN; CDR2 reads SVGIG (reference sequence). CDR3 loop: CAWSVPGYQETQYF.

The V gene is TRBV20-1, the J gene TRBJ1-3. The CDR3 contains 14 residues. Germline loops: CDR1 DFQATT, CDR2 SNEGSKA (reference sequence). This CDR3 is CSARGAVSGNTIYF.

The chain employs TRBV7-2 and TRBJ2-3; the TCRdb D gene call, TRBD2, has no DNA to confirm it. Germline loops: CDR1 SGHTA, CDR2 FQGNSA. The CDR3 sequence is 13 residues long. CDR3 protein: CASSDPPVDTQYF.

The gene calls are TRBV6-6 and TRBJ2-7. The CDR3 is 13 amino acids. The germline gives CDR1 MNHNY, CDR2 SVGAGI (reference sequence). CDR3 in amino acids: CASSYAFEREQYF.

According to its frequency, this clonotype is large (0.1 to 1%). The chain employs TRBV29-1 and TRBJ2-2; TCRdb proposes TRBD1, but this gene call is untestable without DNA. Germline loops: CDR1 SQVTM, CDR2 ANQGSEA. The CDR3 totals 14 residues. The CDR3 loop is CSVPGGAGTGELFF.

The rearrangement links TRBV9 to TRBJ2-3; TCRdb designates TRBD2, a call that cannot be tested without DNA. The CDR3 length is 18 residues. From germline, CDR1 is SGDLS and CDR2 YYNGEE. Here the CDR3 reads CASSVAARRGLDTDTQYF.

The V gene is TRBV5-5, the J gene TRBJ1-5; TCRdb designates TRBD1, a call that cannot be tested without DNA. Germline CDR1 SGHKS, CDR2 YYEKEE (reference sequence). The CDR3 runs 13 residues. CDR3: CASSSRENQPQHF.